This TCR beta chain came from a study of T cell responses to AZD1222 COVID-19 vaccine. CDR1 is SGHTA, CDR2 FQGTGA, per germline. The CDR3 extends over 15 amino acids. The V end lost 2 bases, the J end lost 3 bases, and 13 bases lay between the germline ends. Whole-study results and caveats: Nearly half of the spike-specific TCRs reportedly recognize variant regions that carry no mutations. Only five to seven individuals given AZD1222 were seropositive at baseline. Donors in the cohort were predominantly white British and more often female, and clonal diversity was possibly underestimated. Sampling captured repertoires only after the peak T cell response.

A word on this clone: Antigen specificity is unknown.

Only in-frame clones appear in the TCRdb table, and some are missing; sequencing was by immunoSEQ multiplex PCR. The top ten clones hold about 1.5% of a sample with about 96,000 clones, 89% of them seen once. Sequencing was performed on peripheral blood, taken on day 0 of AZD1222 vaccination. The origin of this receptor is an adult in good health. V is TRBV7-3 and J is TRBJ1-1; unclear D gene. The CDR3 DNA is TGTGCCAGCAGCTTAGAAGTTGGAACCGACACTGAAGCTTTCTTT. The encoded protein is CASSLEVGTDTEAFF.